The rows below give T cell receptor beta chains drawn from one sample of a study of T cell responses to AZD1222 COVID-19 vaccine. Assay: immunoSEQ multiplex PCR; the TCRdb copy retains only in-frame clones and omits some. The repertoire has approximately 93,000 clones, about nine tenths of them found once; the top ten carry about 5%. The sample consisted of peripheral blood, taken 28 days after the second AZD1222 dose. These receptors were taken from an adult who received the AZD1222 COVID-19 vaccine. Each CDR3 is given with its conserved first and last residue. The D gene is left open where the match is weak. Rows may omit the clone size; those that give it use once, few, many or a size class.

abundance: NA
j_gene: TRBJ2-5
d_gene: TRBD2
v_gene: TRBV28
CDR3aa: CASRWRGQETQYF
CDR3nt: TGTGCCAGCCGGTGGCGGGGGCAAGAGACCCAGTACTTC

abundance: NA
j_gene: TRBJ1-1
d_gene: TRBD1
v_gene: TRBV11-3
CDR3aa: CASSRDSNTEAFF
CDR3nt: TGTGCCAGCAGCCGGGACAGTAACACTGAAGCTTTCTTT

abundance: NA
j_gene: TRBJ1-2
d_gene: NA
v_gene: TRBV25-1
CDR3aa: CASSEYRGGNYGYTF
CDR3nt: TGTGCCAGCAGTGAATATCGGGGGGGAAACTATGGCTACACCTTC

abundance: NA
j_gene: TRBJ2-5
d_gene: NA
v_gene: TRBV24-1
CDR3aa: CATSEAGPGPQGQETQYF
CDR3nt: TGTGCCACCAGTGAGGCGGGGCCAGGGCCGCAGGGCCAAGAGACCCAGTACTTC

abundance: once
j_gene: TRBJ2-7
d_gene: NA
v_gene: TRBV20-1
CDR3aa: CSASWAARSYEQYF
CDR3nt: TGCAGTGCTAGTTGGGCAGCACGCTCCTACGAGCAGTACTTC

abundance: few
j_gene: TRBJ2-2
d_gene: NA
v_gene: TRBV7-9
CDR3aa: CASSLSQGGTGELFF
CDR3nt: TGTGCCAGCAGCTTATCTCAGGGTGGCACCGGGGAGCTGTTTTTT

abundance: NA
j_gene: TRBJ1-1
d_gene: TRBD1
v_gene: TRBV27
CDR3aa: CASSLTGLVNTEAFF
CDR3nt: TGTGCCAGCAGTTTGACAGGGCTGGTGAACACTGAAGCTTTCTTT

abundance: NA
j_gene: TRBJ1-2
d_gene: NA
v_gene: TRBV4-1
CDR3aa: CASSQEPPVDGYTF
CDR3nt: TGCGCCAGCAGCCAAGAACCGCCTGTCGATGGCTACACCTTC

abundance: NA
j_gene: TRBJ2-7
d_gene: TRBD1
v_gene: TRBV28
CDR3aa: CASSGGGQGADEQYF
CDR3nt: TGTGCCAGCAGTGGGGGCGGGCAGGGGGCCGACGAGCAGTACTTC

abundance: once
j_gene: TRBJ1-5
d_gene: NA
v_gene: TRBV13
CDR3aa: CASSLGLGGTQHF
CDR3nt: TGTGCCAGCAGCTTAGGCCTCGGGGGAACCCAGCATTTT

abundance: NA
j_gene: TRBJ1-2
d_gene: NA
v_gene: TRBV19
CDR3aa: CASSISGTPPIYGYTF
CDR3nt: TGTGCCAGTAGTATTTCTGGGACCCCACCCATCTATGGCTACACCTTC

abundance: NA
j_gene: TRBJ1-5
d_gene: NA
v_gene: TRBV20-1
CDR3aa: CSASTGGLSNQPQHF
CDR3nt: TGCAGTGCTAGTACCGGAGGACTTAGCAATCAGCCCCAGCATTTT

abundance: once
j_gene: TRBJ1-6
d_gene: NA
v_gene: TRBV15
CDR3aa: CATSRDLVRGSYNSPLHF
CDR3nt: TGTGCCACCAGCAGAGATCTTGTCCGGGGGTCCTATAATTCACCCCTCCACTTT

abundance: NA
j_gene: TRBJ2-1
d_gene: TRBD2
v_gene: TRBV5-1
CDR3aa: CASSLRLAGGNFYNEQFF
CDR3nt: TGCGCCAGCAGCTTACGCCTAGCGGGGGGGAATTTCTACAATGAGCAGTTCTTC

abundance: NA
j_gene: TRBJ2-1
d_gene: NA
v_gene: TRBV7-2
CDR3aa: CASSLGRLWNEQFF
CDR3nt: TGTGCCAGCAGCTTAGGCAGGCTGTGGAATGAGCAGTTCTTC

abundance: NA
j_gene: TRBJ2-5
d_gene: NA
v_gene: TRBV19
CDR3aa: CASRSSVTETQYF
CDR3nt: TGTGCCAGTAGGTCTAGCGTAACGGAGACCCAGTACTTC

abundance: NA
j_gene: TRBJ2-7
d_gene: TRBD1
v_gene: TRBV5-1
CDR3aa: CASRHTPGTGGSDEQYF
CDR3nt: TGCGCCAGCAGGCATACACCCGGGACAGGGGGATCGGATGAGCAGTACTTC

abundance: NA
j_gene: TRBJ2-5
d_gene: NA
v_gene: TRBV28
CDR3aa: CASSLPGWKTQYF
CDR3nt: TGTGCCAGCAGTTTACCGGGATGGAAGACCCAGTACTTC

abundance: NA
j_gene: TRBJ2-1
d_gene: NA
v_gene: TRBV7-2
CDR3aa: CASSLFEGERSYNEQFF
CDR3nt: TGTGCCAGCAGCTTATTCGAGGGGGAAAGATCCTACAATGAGCAGTTCTTC

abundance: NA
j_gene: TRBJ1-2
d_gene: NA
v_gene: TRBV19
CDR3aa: CASSRDGPYGYTF
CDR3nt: TGTGCCAGTAGCCGGGACGGACCCTATGGCTACACCTTC

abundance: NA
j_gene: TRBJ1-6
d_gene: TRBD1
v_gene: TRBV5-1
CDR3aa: CASSPGTGGSVYSPLHF
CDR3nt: TGCGCCAGCAGCCCCGGGACAGGGGGTAGTGTATACTCACCCCTCCACTTT

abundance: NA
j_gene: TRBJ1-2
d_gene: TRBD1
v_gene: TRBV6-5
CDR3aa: CASSTGTATYGYTF
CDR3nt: TGTGCCAGCAGTACCGGGACAGCGACCTATGGCTACACCTTC

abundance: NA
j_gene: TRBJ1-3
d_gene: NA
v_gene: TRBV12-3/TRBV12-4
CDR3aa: CASSFNSGNTIYF
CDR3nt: TGTGCCAGCAGTTTTAACTCTGGAAACACCATATATTTT

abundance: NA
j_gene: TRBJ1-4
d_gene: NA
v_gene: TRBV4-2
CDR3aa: CASSPGLLTNEKLFF
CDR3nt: TGTGCCAGCAGCCCGGGACTTTTGACTAATGAAAAACTGTTTTTT

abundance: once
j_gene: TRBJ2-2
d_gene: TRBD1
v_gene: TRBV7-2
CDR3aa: CASSLGQWDTGELFF
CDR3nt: TGTGCCAGCAGCCTGGGACAGTGGGACACCGGGGAGCTGTTTTTT

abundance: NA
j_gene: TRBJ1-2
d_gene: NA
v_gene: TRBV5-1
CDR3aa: CASSLKQGNYGYTF
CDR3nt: TGCGCCAGCAGCTTAAAACAGGGCAACTATGGCTACACCTTC

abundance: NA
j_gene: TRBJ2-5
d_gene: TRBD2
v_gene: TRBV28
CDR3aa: CASTSSSGGLQETQYF
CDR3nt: TGTGCCAGCACCTCGTCTAGCGGGGGGCTCCAAGAGACCCAGTACTTC

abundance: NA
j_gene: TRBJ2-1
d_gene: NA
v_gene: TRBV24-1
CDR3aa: CATSGPPGYNEQFF
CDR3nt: TGTGCCACCAGTGGGCCCCCAGGGTACAATGAGCAGTTCTTC

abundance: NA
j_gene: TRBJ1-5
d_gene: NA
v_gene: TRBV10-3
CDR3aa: CAISAGQGQGQPQHF
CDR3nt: TGTGCCATCAGTGCGGGCCAGGGGCAGGGGCAGCCCCAGCATTTT

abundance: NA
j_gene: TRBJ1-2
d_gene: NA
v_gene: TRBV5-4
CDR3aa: CASSLVDLRGYTF
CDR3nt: TGTGCCAGCAGCTTGGTAGATCTTAGGGGCTACACCTTC

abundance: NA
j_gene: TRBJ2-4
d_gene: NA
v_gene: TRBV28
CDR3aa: CASSAGGPGRNIQYF
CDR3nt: TGTGCCAGCAGTGCCGGGGGGCCGGGTCGGAACATTCAGTACTTC

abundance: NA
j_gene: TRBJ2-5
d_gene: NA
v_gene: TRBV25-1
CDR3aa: CASNRAGEETQYF
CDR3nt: TGTGCCAGCAATCGGGCAGGGGAAGAGACCCAGTACTTC

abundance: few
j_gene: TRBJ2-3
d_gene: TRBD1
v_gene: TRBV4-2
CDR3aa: CASSLGQGADTQYF
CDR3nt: TGTGCCAGCAGCCTTGGACAGGGGGCAGATACGCAGTATTTT

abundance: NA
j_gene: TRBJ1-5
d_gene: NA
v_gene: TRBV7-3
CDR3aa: CASSFFRRNNQPQHF
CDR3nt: TGTGCCAGCAGCTTTTTCCGGCGGAACAATCAGCCCCAGCATTTT

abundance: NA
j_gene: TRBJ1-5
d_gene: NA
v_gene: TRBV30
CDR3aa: CAWSDLGSNQPQHF
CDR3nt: TGTGCCTGGAGTGACCTTGGTAGCAATCAGCCCCAGCATTTT

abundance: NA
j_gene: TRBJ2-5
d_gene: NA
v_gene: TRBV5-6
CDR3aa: CASSLEVGSVETQYF
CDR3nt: TGTGCCAGCAGCTTGGAAGTAGGGTCGGTAGAGACCCAGTACTTC

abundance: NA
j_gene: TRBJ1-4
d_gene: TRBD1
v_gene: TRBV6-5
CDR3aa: CASSQGEGGNEKLFF
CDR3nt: TGTGCCAGCAGTCAGGGGGAGGGAGGTAATGAAAAACTGTTTTTT

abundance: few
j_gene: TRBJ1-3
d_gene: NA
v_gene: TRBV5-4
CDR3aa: CASSSGREASGNTIYF
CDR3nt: TGTGCCAGCAGCTCGGGCAGGGAGGCCTCTGGAAACACCATATATTTT

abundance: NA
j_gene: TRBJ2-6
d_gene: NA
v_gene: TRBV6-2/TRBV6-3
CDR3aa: CASSFPEGQSSGANVLTF
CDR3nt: TGTGCCAGCAGTTTCCCAGAGGGACAAAGCTCTGGGGCCAACGTCCTGACTTTC

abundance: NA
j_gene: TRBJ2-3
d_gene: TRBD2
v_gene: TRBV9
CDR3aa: CASSGTSGTADTQYF
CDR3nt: TGTGCCAGCAGCGGGACTAGCGGGACGGCAGATACGCAGTATTTT

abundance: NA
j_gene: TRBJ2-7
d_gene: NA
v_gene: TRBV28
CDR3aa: CASRPSSYEQYF
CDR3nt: TGTGCCAGCAGACCGTCCTCCTACGAGCAGTACTTC

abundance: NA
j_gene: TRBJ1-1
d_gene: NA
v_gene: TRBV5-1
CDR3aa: CASSLDDARRGTEAFF
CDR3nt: TGCGCCAGCAGCTTGGATGACGCCCGTAGGGGGACTGAAGCTTTCTTT

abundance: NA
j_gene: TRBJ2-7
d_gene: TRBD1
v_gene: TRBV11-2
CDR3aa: CASSLETGASYEQYF
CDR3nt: TGTGCCAGCAGCTTAGAGACAGGGGCCTCCTACGAGCAGTACTTC

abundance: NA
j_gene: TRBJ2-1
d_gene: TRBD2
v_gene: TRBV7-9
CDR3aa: CASSLVPSGHSAIGEQFF
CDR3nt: TGTGCCAGCAGCTTAGTTCCTAGCGGGCACAGCGCGATTGGTGAGCAGTTCTTC

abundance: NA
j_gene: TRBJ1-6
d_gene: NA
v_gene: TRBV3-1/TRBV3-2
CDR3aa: CASSGVYNSPLHF
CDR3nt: TGTGCCAGCAGCGGGGTCTATAATTCACCCCTCCACTTT

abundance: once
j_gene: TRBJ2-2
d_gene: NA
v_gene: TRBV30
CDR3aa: CAWTAGPTVTGELFF
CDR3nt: TGTGCCTGGACGGCAGGACCTACGGTCACCGGGGAGCTGTTTTTT

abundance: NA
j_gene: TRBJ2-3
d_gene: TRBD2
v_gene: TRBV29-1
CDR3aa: CSVDGLAGSTDTQYF
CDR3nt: TGCAGCGTTGACGGGCTAGCGGGGAGCACAGATACGCAGTATTTT

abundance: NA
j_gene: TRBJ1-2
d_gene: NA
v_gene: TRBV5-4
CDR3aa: CASSLEGSYGYTF
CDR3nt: TGTGCCAGCAGCTTGGAAGGGTCCTATGGCTACACCTTC

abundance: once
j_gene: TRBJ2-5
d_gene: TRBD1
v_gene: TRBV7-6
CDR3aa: CASSPFAPTGAETQYF
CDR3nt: TGTGCCAGCAGCCCATTCGCCCCCACAGGGGCCGAGACCCAGTACTTC

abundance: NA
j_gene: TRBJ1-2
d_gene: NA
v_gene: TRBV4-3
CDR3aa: CASSPRQDNYGYTF
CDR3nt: TGCGCCAGCAGCCCGCGACAGGACAACTATGGCTACACCTTC